One and the same sample provided the 4 T cell receptor beta chains below, sequenced in a study of blood T cell repertoires in COVID-19. Using immunoSEQ multiplex PCR, the repertoire was profiled, and TCRdb retains in-frame clones only, with some absent. This table has 150,000 or so clones, under 90% appearing once. The sample comprised PBMCs or T cells enriched from blood (not recorded which). Source of these receptors: a woman aged 55 to 70 who had recovered from COVID-19.

This chain connects TRBV5-1 to TRBJ2-3; D may be TRBD1 (6 bases). The CDR3 runs 12 residues. Germline V gene sequence: CDR1 SGHRS, CDR2 YFSETQ. V was cut by 5 bases and J by 5 bases, with 9 bases left in between. The chain's CDR3 is CASRETGDTQYF. For the CDR3, the DNA is TGCGCCAGCAGAGAGACAGGAGATACGCAGTATTTT.

The rearrangement uses TRBV18 and TRBJ2-7; D may be TRBD2 (6 bases). Germline V gene data show CDR1 as KGHSH and CDR2 as LQKENI. This CDR3 contains 16 residues. V lost 3 bases to trimming and J lost 5 bases, with 20 bases between them. The chain's CDR3 is CASSPSSGGSRHEQYF. CDR3 sequence (DNA): TGTGCCAGCTCACCGAGCTCAGGAGGGTCAAGGCACGAGCAGTACTTC.

The V gene is TRBV9, the J gene TRBJ1-1; perhaps TRBD1 as D (6 bases). Per germline, CDR1 SGDLS and CDR2 YYNGEE. The length of the CDR3 is 14 residues. Trimming shortened V by 5 bases and J by 2 bases, and 13 bases separated the two germline ends. CDR3 coding DNA: TGTGCCAGCAGTCCGTGGACAGCTAACACTGAAGCTTTCTTT. Translated: CASSPWTANTEAFF.

The CDR3 coding sequence is TGTGCTAGTGGTTCCGGGACAGGGGGCTCCCAGCCCCAGCATTTT. Translated: CASGSGTGGSQPQHF. This chain connects TRBV12-5 to TRBJ1-5; 12 bases line up with TRBD1. Per germline, CDR1 LGHNT and CDR2 FRNRAP. V trimming: 4 bases; J trimming: 7 bases; junction bases outside the gene matches: 5. CDR3 length: 15 amino acids.